These 25 T cell receptor beta chains share one sample of origin, sequenced in a study of CXCR3-negative and CXCR3-positive naive CD8 T cells. The libraries of TRB cDNA were prepared using 5' RACE with UMI labels. TCRdb reworked the 5' RACE reads into one entry per CDR3 protein, no DNA. Its listing shows tens of thousands of distinct CDR3 sequences. The sequenced material came from memory CD8+ T cells from blood. Receptors originate from a human donor in good health. Some clones in this sample may be carry-over from other donors' samples.

The rearrangement joins TRBV29-1 to TRBJ2-7; TCRdb proposes TRBD2, but this gene call is untestable without DNA. Germline-derived CDR1 and CDR2 are SQVTM and ANQGSEA. This CDR3 region has 13 residues. The CDR3 loop reads CSVGAGLTHEQYF.

The CDR3 spells CASPKASMSKNIQYF. This chain uses TRBV28 with TRBJ2-4. The CDR3 has 15 residues. CDR1 and CDR2 from the germline V gene are MDHEN and SYDVKM. Using reference TRBV28 and TRBJ2-4 for the parts outside the CDR3, the full variable domain is DVKVTQSSRYLVKRTGEKVFLECVQDMDHENMFWYRQDPGLGLRLIYFSYDVKMKEKGDIPEGYSVSREKKERFSLILESASTNQTSMYLCASPKASMSKNIQYFGAGTRLSVL.

The chain uses TRBV6-4 and TRBJ2-1; TCRdb's assignment of TRBD2 cannot be checked, as there is no DNA. Germline V gene sequence: CDR1 MRHNA, CDR2 SNTAGT. This CDR3 is 15 amino acids long. The CDR3 region is CASSVSAEGYNEQFF.

The CDR3 loop reads CASSLKPDYEQYF. The V and J genes are TRBV5-4 and TRBJ2-7. This CDR3 has 13 residues. Germline V gene data show CDR1 as SGHNT and CDR2 as YYREEE (reference sequence).

This chain links TRBV29-1 with TRBJ2-1; the D gene TCRdb calls, TRBD1, cannot be checked with no DNA. CDR1 is SQVTM, CDR2 ANQGSEA, per germline. The CDR3 sequence is 13 residues long. The CDR3 loop is CSVEGQGYNEQFF.

The gene calls are TRBV4-1 and TRBJ1-2; lacking DNA, the TRBD1 call made by TCRdb goes unchecked. This CDR3 has 12 amino acids. Per the germline V gene, CDR1 is MGHRA and CDR2 is YSYEKL. The CDR3 loop reads CASSYRDYGYTF.

This chain connects TRBV7-9 to TRBJ1-1; the D call from TCRdb, TRBD1, cannot be confirmed without DNA. Germline CDR1 is SEHNR and CDR2 is FQNEAQ (reference sequence). The CDR3 covers 13 residues. The CDR3 here is CASSPGQNTEAFF.

The chain employs TRBV7-9 and TRBJ1-6. Germline V CDR1 and CDR2: SEHNR, FQNEAQ (reference sequence). The length of the CDR3 is 16 residues. This chain's CDR3 is CASSPDGVFSNSPLHF. Full variable domain (outside the CDR3, taken from reference TRBV7-9 and TRBJ1-6): DTGVSQNPRHKITKRGQNVTFRCDPISEHNRLYWYRQTLGQGPEFLTYFQNEAQLEKSRLLSDRFSAERPKGSFSTLEIQRTEQGDSAMYLCASSPDGVFSNSPLHFGNGTRLTVT.

The CDR3 protein is CASSITTLAGAYNEQFF. The chain has TRBV28 and TRBJ2-1; the TCRdb call, TRBD2, lacks DNA for checking. Germline CDR1 is MDHEN and CDR2 is SYDVKM. This CDR3 has 17 residues.

The rearrangement links TRBV20-1 to TRBJ2-7; checking the TCRdb D call of TRBD2 is not possible without DNA. Germline V gene lookup returns CDR1 DFQATT and CDR2 SNEGSKA (reference sequence). This CDR3 region has 13 residues. The CDR3 loop reads CSARGESSYEHYF.

This chain connects TRBV6-1 to TRBJ2-1; the TCRdb D gene call, TRBD2, has no DNA to confirm it. The CDR3 is 12 amino acids. Germline CDR1 is MNHNS and CDR2 is SASEGT. The CDR3 here is CASSEVEGKQFF.

The chain combines TRBV7-3 with TRBJ2-2; no DNA is available, so the TRBD2 call from TCRdb remains unchecked. The germline V gene has CDR1 SGHTA and CDR2 FQGTGA. The CDR3 sequence is 17 residues long. CDR3 sequence: CASSPAGGRANTGELFF.

The chain links TRBV7-9 to TRBJ2-1; TCRdb's D gene call, TRBD1, goes unchecked for lack of DNA. The CDR3 is 15 residues long. Germline V gene lookup returns CDR1 SEHNR and CDR2 FQNEAQ (reference sequence). This CDR3 reads CASSPRDRSHNEQFF.

J is TRBJ1-1 and V is TRBV7-2. The CDR3 contains 17 residues. Germline V gene lookup returns CDR1 SGHTA and CDR2 FQGNSA. The CDR3 reads CASSVTADPLMNTEAFF. Full variable domain (remainder filled in from reference TRBV7-2 and TRBJ1-1): GAGVSQSPSNKVTEKGKDVELRCDPISGHTALYWYRQSLGQGLEFLIYFQGNSAPDKSGLPSDRFSAERTGGSVSTLTIQRTQQEDSAVYLCASSVTADPLMNTEAFFGQGTRLTVV.

The chain links TRBV10-3 to TRBJ1-1. CDR1 and CDR2 from the germline V gene are ENHRY and SYGVKD. CDR3 length: 13 amino acids. The CDR3 loop reads CAISESRLTEAFF.

This sequence joins TRBV11-1 and TRBJ2-2; TCRdb designates TRBD2, a call that cannot be tested without DNA. The germline V gene encodes CDR1 SGHAT and CDR2 FQDESV (reference sequence). The CDR3 runs 15 residues. This CDR3 is CASSDIRDGLAELFF.

The J gene is TRBJ2-7, the V gene TRBV6-5; TCRdb picks TRBD2, but there is no DNA to check that call. The CDR3 has 16 amino acids. In germline, CDR1 is MNHEY, CDR2 SVGAGI. The CDR3: CASSPRAGLAGYEQYF.

V is TRBV10-3 and J is TRBJ2-7; TCRdb returns TRBD1, unconfirmable since there is no DNA. The germline CDR1 and CDR2 sequences are ENHRY and SYGVKD. The CDR3 is made up of 15 amino acids. CDR3: CAISDGTGVGYEQYF.

This rearrangement joins TRBV4-3 to TRBJ1-1. Germline CDR1 is LGHNA and CDR2 is YSLEER. The CDR3 has 14 residues. CDR3 sequence reads: CASSQEEPGIEAFF.

V usage is TRBV7-2 and J usage is TRBJ1-5; TCRdb's D call of TRBD1 is untestable without DNA. The germline V gene has CDR1 SGHTA and CDR2 FQGNSA. The CDR3 has 16 residues. This CDR3 reads CASSLYYRVSNQPQHF.

The chain carries TRBV20-1 and TRBJ2-1; the D call from TCRdb, TRBD2, cannot be confirmed without DNA. The CDR3 length is 15 residues. Per germline, CDR1 DFQATT and CDR2 SNEGSKA (reference sequence). CDR3 region: CSAPPLAGGYNEQFF.

This rearrangement joins TRBV6-2 or TRBV6-3 to TRBJ2-1; TCRdb proposes TRBD2, but this gene call is untestable without DNA. The CDR3 has 15 amino acids. Germline CDR1 is MNHEY and CDR2 is SVGEGT. The CDR3 spells CASSYPADRWGEQFF.

CDR3 loop: CASSPLGYQETQYF. The chain uses TRBV3-1 and TRBJ2-5. Germline CDR1 LGHDT, CDR2 YNNKEL (reference sequence). CDR3 size: 14 residues.

The gene calls are TRBV15 and TRBJ2-1; TCRdb selects TRBD2, and the lack of DNA leaves this call unchecked. CDR3 length equals 14 residues. Germline lookup yields CDR1 LNHNV and CDR2 YYDKDF (reference sequence). CDR3 in amino acids: CATRESGRGSEQFF.

This chain links TRBV7-3 with TRBJ2-5; lacking DNA, the TRBD2 call made by TCRdb goes unchecked. Per the germline V gene, CDR1 is SGHTA and CDR2 is FQGTGA. This CDR3 spans 16 amino acids. The CDR3 sequence: CASSPPRSGGLKTQYF.